The 23 T cell receptor beta chains given below trace back to one sample, sequenced in a study of Ad26.COV2.S vaccination and SARS-CoV-2 variants. The sample's treatment: around 19 received Ad26.COV2.S at low or high dose, single or two shots; several received placebo; per-sample allocation not given. Collection of the samples took place on day 63 after the first injection of vaccine or placebo. Sequenced by immunoSEQ multiplex PCR; TCRdb stores in-frame clones only, minus some. The sample contains 400,000 to 450,000 clones, 75% to 95% of which appear only once. The starting material was peripheral blood, obtained in a trial of Ad26.COV2.S vaccine versus placebo. The receptor source for this set is a person aged 18-60 years who received the Ad26.COV2.S COVID-19 vaccine or a placebo.

V is TRBV7-6 and J is TRBJ2-1, with unresolved D. The ends were cut back, 3 bases at V and 7 bases at J, with 10 bases in the middle. CDR3 length: 13 residues. The V gene's germline CDR1 is SGHVS and CDR2 FNYEAQ. In nucleotides, the CDR3 is TGTGCCAGCAGCTTTAACCTTAAGAATGAGCAGTTCTTC. Its translation: CASSFNLKNEQFF.

This chain joins TRBV4-1 and TRBJ1-2, with a weak D call TRBD1 (5 bases). V lost 1 base, J lost 2 bases, and 11 bases lay in between. CDR3 size: 15 residues. From germline, CDR1 is MGHRA and CDR2 YSYEKL. In nucleotides, the CDR3 is TGCGCCAGCAGCCAAGGTCCCGGGGGGAACTATGGCTACACCTTC. It translates to CASSQGPGGNYGYTF.

The chain is built from TRBV4-1 and TRBJ2-3; the D is unclear. The CDR3 covers 15 residues. The V end lost 4 bases, the J end lost 1 base, and 12 bases lay between the germline ends. Germline CDR1 is MGHRA and CDR2 is YSYEKL. CDR3 bases: TGCGCCAGCAGCCTTTTTTCTCTGGGCACAGATACGCAGTATTTT. Translation: CASSLFSLGTDTQYF.

This chain links TRBV7-9 with TRBJ2-1; 8 positions agree with TRBD2. V lost 7 bases and J lost 4; bases outside the gene matches: 3. The CDR3 has 13 amino acids. CDR1 and CDR2 from the germline V gene are SEHNR and FQNEAQ (reference sequence). CDR3 sequence reads: CASISGVYNEQFF. The CDR3, as DNA: TGTGCCAGCATTAGCGGGGTTTACAATGAGCAGTTCTTC.

This clone was observed once. The V and J genes are TRBV6-2 or TRBV6-3 and TRBJ2-3; 9 bases align to TRBD2. The CDR3 consists of 16 residues. The V and J ends lost 5 bases and 1 base, in that order; junction bases with no gene match: 7. Germline CDR1 and CDR2: MNHEY and SVGEGT. The CDR3 sequence: CASSRPAGGGTDTQYF. The CDR3 DNA reads TGTGCCAGCAGTCGGCCAGCGGGGGGCGGCACAGATACGCAGTATTTT.

The V call is TRBV15, the J call TRBJ2-5; D is unresolved. This CDR3 is built from 12 residues. V was shortened by 6 bases and J by 9 bases, with 14 bases between the two germline ends. In germline, CDR1 is LNHNV, CDR2 YYDKDF (reference sequence). The DNA for the CDR3 is TGTGCCACCAGAGACATTCTTGGGGCCCAGTACTTC. Protein product: CATRDILGAQYF.

This chain uses TRBV5-5 with TRBJ2-2, with 10 bases aligning to TRBD2. This CDR3 contains 16 residues. Trimming at V came to 2 bases and at J to 3 bases, leaving 4 bases not matched to a gene. Germline assignment: CDR1 SGHKS and CDR2 YYEKEE (reference sequence). The CDR3 DNA reads TGTGCCAGCAGCTTTTGGACTAGCGGCTACACCGGGGAGCTGTTTTTT. Its protein product is CASSFWTSGYTGELFF.

V and J are TRBV6-2 or TRBV6-3 and TRBJ2-3; a possible D gene is TRBD2 (5 bases). V dropped 2 bases and J dropped 1 base, with 10 bases sitting between them. The CDR3 spans 15 residues. Germline values: CDR1 MNHEY, CDR2 SVGEGT. CDR3 sequence: CASSYGSEGTDTQYF. CDR3 DNA: TGTGCCAGCAGTTACGGTTCGGAGGGCACAGATACGCAGTATTTT.

The gene calls are TRBV11-2 and TRBJ2-7; D uncertain. Germline CDR1 reads SGHAT; CDR2 reads FQNNGV. Trimming took off 4 bases at V and 2 bases at J, with 12 bases between the two ends. CDR3 length equals 14 residues. The CDR3 here is CASSSPQGPYEQYF. The CDR3 region has the DNA TGTGCCAGCAGCTCGCCACAAGGTCCCTACGAGCAGTACTTC.

A word on this clone: The germline gene is not matched at one end of the junction; a read error may be the cause. The rearrangement joins TRBV27 to TRBJ2-5; TRBD1 might be the D (6 bases). This CDR3 contains 15 residues. CDR1 and CDR2 (germline): MNHEY, SMNVEV (reference sequence). The CDR3 loop is CASSLSLTGQGTQYF. The CDR3, as DNA: TGTGCCAGCAGTTTATCGTTGACAGGCCAAGGGACCCAGTACTTC.

CDR3 DNA: TGTGCCAGCAGTTTTCCGGGGAATACGCAGTATTTT. Residues: CASSFPGNTQYF. The chain uses TRBV28 and TRBJ2-3, with D perhaps matching TRBD2 (5 bases). This CDR3 has 12 amino acids. Trimming took off 3 bases at V and 7 bases at J, with 8 bases between the two ends. Germline values: CDR1 MDHEN, CDR2 SYDVKM. The variable domain in full, completed from reference TRBV28 and TRBJ2-3, reads DVKVTQSSRYLVKRTGEKVFLECVQDMDHENMFWYRQDPGLGLRLIYFSYDVKMKEKGDIPEGYSVSREKKERFSLILESASTNQTSMYLCASSFPGNTQYFGPGTRLTVL.

The J gene is TRBJ2-2, the V gene TRBV4-3, with D perhaps TRBD1 (5 bases). Trimming took off 2 bases at V and 3 bases at J, with 10 bases between the two ends. This CDR3 contains 15 residues. Germline V lookup: CDR1 LGHNA, CDR2 YSLEER. CDR3 residues: CASSQYRTYTGELFF. As DNA, the CDR3 is TGCGCCAGCAGCCAATACCGGACATACACCGGGGAGCTGTTTTTT.

The gene calls are TRBV6-2 or TRBV6-3 and TRBJ2-3, with 11 bases matching TRBD2. Losses at the gene ends were 5 bases for V and 6 bases for J; bases not matched to a gene: 10. There are 16 residues in the CDR3. Germline CDR1 and CDR2: MNHEY and SVGEGT. The CDR3 protein is CASSRGLAGRRDTQYF. CDR3 sequence (DNA): TGTGCCAGCAGTCGCGGACTAGCGGGCCGTCGGGATACGCAGTATTTT.

CDR3 in DNA: TGCAGTGCTAGACGGCCAGATACGCAGTATTTT. Translating it yields CSARRPDTQYF. This chain joins TRBV20-1 and TRBJ2-3; D not certain. The CDR3 contains 11 residues. CDR1 DFQATT and CDR2 SNEGSKA come from the germline V gene (reference sequence). V lost 2 bases to trimming and J lost 4 bases, with 4 bases between them.

The chain employs TRBV4-1 and TRBJ2-1, with 11 positions matching TRBD1. The germline V gene has CDR1 MGHRA and CDR2 YSYEKL. The V segment lost 3 bases and the J segment 7 bases; nucleotides outside the gene matches: 8. The CDR3 has 16 amino acids. CDR3 protein: CASSQPGTGGRNEQFF. In DNA form, the CDR3 reads TGCGCCAGCAGCCAGCCCGGGACAGGGGGTAGGAATGAGCAGTTCTTC.

This chain connects TRBV5-4 to TRBJ2-1; maybe TRBD2 (6 bases). V was clipped by 2 bases and J by 7 bases, with 10 bases between them. The CDR3 contains 13 residues. Per germline, CDR1 SGHNT and CDR2 YYREEE (reference sequence). CDR3 amino acids: CASSFGSWNEQFF. In DNA, the CDR3 is TGTGCCAGCAGCTTCGGGAGTTGGAATGAGCAGTTCTTC.

The rearrangement uses TRBV5-1 and TRBJ2-7; TRBD1 agrees at 10 bases. V lost 0 bases and J lost 3; bases outside the gene matches: 6. The CDR3 runs to 16 residues. Germline CDR1 is SGHRS and CDR2 is YFSETQ. CDR3 DNA: TGCGCCAGCAGCTTGGACCCGGGACAGGGGATCTACGAGCAGTACTTC. This codes for CASSLDPGQGIYEQYF.

This chain joins TRBV20-1 and TRBJ2-3; 11 bases fit TRBD2. The junction had 3 bases not matched to a gene; V was cut back by 3 bases and J by 4 bases. The CDR3 has 14 residues. Germline CDR1 DFQATT, CDR2 SNEGSKA (reference sequence). The CDR3 DNA is TGCAGTGCTAGTGGTAGCGGGAGGGCAGATACGCAGTATTTT. Translated: CSASGSGRADTQYF.

CDR3: CASSSGPYTGELFF. The CDR3 nucleotides read TGTGCCAGCAGTTCCGGACCATACACCGGGGAGCTGTTTTTT. This sequence joins TRBV6-5 and TRBJ2-2; D remains ambiguous. The CDR3 extends over 14 amino acids. V shed 4 bases and J shed 3 bases, with 9 bases lying between them. CDR1 is MNHEY, CDR2 SVGAGI, per germline.

The rearrangement joins TRBV9 to TRBJ2-2; no firm D call. V dropped 1 base and J dropped 4 bases, with 14 bases sitting between them. There are 16 residues in the CDR3. Germline CDR1 is SGDLS and CDR2 is YYNGEE. The chain's CDR3 is CASSVLSGQRTGELFF. CDR3 nucleotides: TGTGCCAGCAGCGTACTGTCTGGGCAGCGCACCGGGGAGCTGTTTTTT.

This chain uses TRBV7-3 with TRBJ2-1; no clear D gene. V was cut by 5 bases and J by 3 bases, with 11 bases left in between. CDR3 length: 14 residues. CDR1 and CDR2 from the germline V gene are SGHTA and FQGTGA. The CDR3 loop is CASSPWANYNEQFF. The CDR3 bases are TGTGCCAGCAGCCCGTGGGCTAACTACAATGAGCAGTTCTTC.

The chain has TRBV9 and TRBJ1-6, with unresolved D. Trimming removed 0 bases at V and 7 bases at J, with 8 bases between. The length of the CDR3 is 14 residues. Germline V gene data show CDR1 as SGDLS and CDR2 as YYNGEE. CDR3 bases: TGTGCCAGCAGCGTAGAGGGCATGAATTCACCCCTCCACTTT. This translates into CASSVEGMNSPLHF. Looking up the rest from reference TRBV9 and TRBJ1-6 gives the full variable domain: DSGVTQTPKHLITATGQRVTLRCSPRSGDLSVYWYQQSLDQGLQFLIQYYNGEERAKGNILERFSAQQFPDLHSELNLSSLELGDSALYFCASSVEGMNSPLHFGNGTRLTVT.

The chain is built from TRBV11-2 and TRBJ2-4; D remains ambiguous. V dropped 4 bases and J dropped 7 bases, with 11 bases sitting between them. CDR1 SGHAT and CDR2 FQNNGV come from the germline V gene. The CDR3 covers 13 residues. The CDR3: CASSSGTSNIQYF. CDR3 DNA sequence: TGTGCCAGCAGCTCCGGAACGTCGAACATTCAGTACTTC.